This TCR beta chain was obtained from a study of CD8 T cells in Susac syndrome. An amount of RNA that ranged from 0.5 to 1 ug was reverse transcribed with random hexamers. TCRdb independently ran MiXCR on the immunoSEQ multiplex PCR reads; one entry per CDR3 protein. The sample holds about 240,000 distinct CDR3 sequences, almost 97% seen once. V gave up 3 bases and J gave up 1 base, with 10 bases separating them. This CDR3 comprises 14 residues. The V gene's germline CDR1 is DFQATT and CDR2 SNEGSKA (reference sequence). The rearrangement joins TRBV20-1 to TRBJ2-1; D perhaps matches TRBD2 (5 bases). Sequencing was carried out using CD4+ T cells from PBMCs. This receptor was obtained from a human donor with Susac syndrome. The CDR3 nucleotides are TGCAGTGCTAGTCCGCTAGCTTCCTACAATGAGCAGTTCTTC. Its protein product is CSASPLASYNEQFF.